The 18 T cell receptor beta chains below come from one sample, sequenced in a study of control samples from healthy donors and cancer patients. Using immunoSEQ multiplex PCR, the repertoire was profiled, and TCRdb retains in-frame clones only, with some absent. Of around 72,000 clones in the sample, over 65% are singletons; the top ten hold about 15%. Source material: blood. Receptor source: a man over 45 in good health.

This chain joins TRBV4-3 and TRBJ1-6; D is undetermined. V was clipped by 1 base and J by 8 bases, with 12 bases between them. The CDR3 loop spans 15 amino acids. The germline V gene has CDR1 LGHNA and CDR2 YSLEER. The CDR3 bases are TGCGCCAGCAGCCAAGCTTGGGGAAGGGATTCACCCCTCCACTTT. Translation gives CASSQAWGRDSPLHF.

J is TRBJ1-1 and V is TRBV19; weak D call: TRBD1 (5 bases). V was shortened by 9 bases and J by 0 bases, with 14 bases between the two germline ends. The CDR3 runs 14 residues. The germline gives CDR1 LNHDA, CDR2 SQIVND (reference sequence). The CDR3: CASSPGRMNTEAFF. The CDR3 coding sequence is TGTGCCAGCTCCCCGGGGCGCATGAACACTGAAGCTTTCTTT.

This chain connects TRBV6-5 to TRBJ2-5, with 7 bases matching TRBD1. CDR3 length: 13 residues. The germline gives CDR1 MNHEY, CDR2 SVGAGI. V was pared by 7 bases and J by 1 base, with 3 bases of the junction left unmatched. The CDR3 sequence is CASTRDSQETQYF. DNA of the CDR3: TGTGCCAGCACCCGGGACAGCCAAGAGACCCAGTACTTC.

The gene calls are TRBV30 and TRBJ2-7, with D unclear. V was pared by 0 bases and J by 9 bases, with 9 bases between. Germline V gene sequence: CDR1 GTSNPN, CDR2 SVGIG (reference sequence). The CDR3 covers 11 residues. The DNA of the CDR3 is TGTGCCTGGAGTGTTAGCACCGCGCAGTACTTC. It encodes CAWSVSTAQYF.

The chain joins TRBV7-9 to TRBJ1-3; no firm D call. V lost 4 bases to trimming and J lost 0 bases, with 10 bases between them. The CDR3 length is 15 residues. Germline CDR1 reads SEHNR; CDR2 reads FQNEAQ (reference sequence). In DNA, the CDR3 is TGTGCCAGCAGCTCACTTACAAGCTCTGGAAACACCATATATTTT. This encodes CASSSLTSSGNTIYF.

The gene calls are TRBV3-1 (or the pseudogene TRBV3-2) and TRBJ2-4; weak D call: TRBD2 (6 bases). Looked up from germline, CDR1 is LGHDT and CDR2 is YNNKEL (reference sequence). CDR3 length: 14 amino acids. The V end lost 4 bases, the J end lost 8 bases, and 15 bases lay between the germline ends. In DNA, the CDR3 is TGTGCCAGCAGCCGAAAGGGGCGCGGGGACATTCAGTACTTC. Amino acid sequence: CASSRKGRGDIQYF.

This clone was detected only once. The V gene is TRBV18, the J gene TRBJ2-3; either TRBD1 or TRBD2 may fit D (5 bases each). The CDR3 consists of 14 residues. Germline CDR1 reads KGHSH; CDR2 reads LQKENI. Trimming pared 3 bases from V and 4 bases from J, leaving 11 bases between. In nucleotides, the CDR3 is TGTGCCAGCTCACCGGGACCAGGCGCAGATACGCAGTATTTT. Protein product: CASSPGPGADTQYF.

V is TRBV4-2 and J is TRBJ1-6; D is unclear. V was shortened by 0 bases and J by 12 bases, with 18 bases between the two germline ends. Germline-derived CDR1 and CDR2 are LGHNA and YNFKEQ. The CDR3 has 16 residues. The CDR3 spells CASSQELGRKELPLHF. For the CDR3, the DNA is TGTGCCAGCAGCCAAGAATTGGGTCGCAAGGAGTTACCCCTCCACTTT.

This clone has only a few counts. This sequence joins TRBV15 and TRBJ2-5; 7 bases line up with TRBD1. With V trimmed by 0 bases and J by 1 base, 2 bases remained unmatched. The CDR3 covers 15 residues. The germline gives CDR1 LNHNV, CDR2 YYDKDF (reference sequence). The DNA for the CDR3 is TGTGCCACCAGCAGAGAACGACAGGGCCAAGAGACCCAGTACTTC. This translates into CATSRERQGQETQYF.

This clone was picked up one time. The chain has TRBV19 and TRBJ1-5; possible D gene TRBD1, 5 bases. V lost 6 bases to trimming and J lost 6 bases, with 27 bases between them. Per the germline V gene, CDR1 is LNHDA and CDR2 is SQIVND (reference sequence). CDR3 length: 18 residues. The CDR3 DNA follows: TGTGCCAGTAGCAAAACCGGGACCGCCCGATTTGTTGGTCAGCCCCAGCATTTT. Translated, it gives CASSKTGTARFVGQPQHF.

In this sample, this clone turned up a few times. The gene calls are TRBV4-3 and TRBJ1-6, with TRBD1 matching 7 bases. V dropped 5 bases and J dropped 7; count of bases not matched to a gene: 5. This CDR3 is built from 14 residues. Germline assignment: CDR1 LGHNA and CDR2 YSLEER. CDR3 amino acids: CASSYQGENSPLHF. The CDR3, as DNA: TGCGCCAGCAGCTATCAGGGGGAAAATTCACCCCTCCACTTT.

This clone was seen only once. V and J are TRBV5-5 and TRBJ2-3; D is perhaps TRBD2 (5 bases). The V end lost 0 bases, the J end lost 5 bases, and 16 bases lay between the germline ends. There are 16 residues in the CDR3. Germline CDR1 is SGHKS and CDR2 is YYEKEE (reference sequence). CDR3 in amino acids: CASSLAPTGAGDTQYF. The CDR3 region has the DNA TGTGCCAGCAGCTTGGCTCCGACGGGCGCGGGAGATACGCAGTATTTT.

The chain recombines TRBV5-1 with TRBJ1-4; 7 bases agree with TRBD1. Trimming took 4 bases from V and 8 from J; bases not matched to a gene: 8. Germline V gene sequence: CDR1 SGHRS, CDR2 YFSETQ. The CDR3 is 14 residues long. As DNA, the CDR3 is TGCGCCAGCAGCCGAACAGGGGTCGAAGAAAAACTGTTTTTT. Encoded protein: CASSRTGVEEKLFF.

The chain joins TRBV5-1 to TRBJ2-1; 14 nucleotides agree with TRBD2. CDR1 is SGHRS, CDR2 YFSETQ, per germline. The V gene end was trimmed by 4 bases and the J gene end by 4 bases; junction bases not matched to a gene: 7. The CDR3 extends over 17 amino acids. CDR3 protein: CASSPGLAGGFYNEQFF. DNA of the CDR3: TGCGCCAGCAGCCCCGGACTAGCGGGAGGTTTTTACAATGAGCAGTTCTTC.

The table lists this clone with a few counts. V and J are TRBV9 and TRBJ2-2; 7 bases match TRBD1. Losses at the gene ends were 1 base for V and 1 base for J; bases not matched to a gene: 1. CDR1 is SGDLS and CDR2 is YYNGEE in the germline V gene. The CDR3 loop spans 15 amino acids. The CDR3 loop reads CASSVWTGNTGELFF. In nucleotides, the CDR3 is TGTGCCAGCAGCGTATGGACAGGGAACACCGGGGAGCTGTTTTTT.

The chain is built from TRBV24-1 and TRBJ1-5; D gene ambiguous. The germline V gene encodes CDR1 KGHDR and CDR2 SFDVKD. Trimming took 3 bases from V and 1 from J, leaving 6 bases between them. The CDR3 has 14 residues. CDR3 loop: CATSDGLSNQPQHF. CDR3 nucleotides: TGTGCCACCAGTGATGGACTGAGCAATCAGCCCCAGCATTTT.

The V call is TRBV5-6, the J call TRBJ1-5; tentative D call: TRBD1 (5 bases). From germline, CDR1 is SGHDT and CDR2 YYEEEE. This CDR3 region has 14 residues. Trimming pared 3 bases from V and 7 bases from J, leaving 14 bases between. CDR3 bases: TGTGCCAGCAGCTCCCGACGGGGGGGACAGCCCCAGCATTTT. It yields the protein CASSSRRGGQPQHF.

This clone is a singleton in its sample. Mismatch with germline at one junction end may stem from a read error. The chain is built from TRBV24-1 and TRBJ2-3; a weak D match, TRBD1 (6 bases). CDR3 length: 13 residues. The V gene's germline CDR1 is KGHDR and CDR2 SFDVKD. CDR3 loop: CATGDRPRDTQYF. The CDR3 nucleotides read TGTGCCACCGGTGACAGGCCAAGGGATACGCAGTATTTT.